This record covers a single TCR beta chain. The antigen remains undetermined. The source of the sample is a study of OX40 agonist ivuxolimab in advanced cancers. Sequencing used immunoSEQ multiplex PCR; TCRdb keeps in-frame clones, though not all of them. In the table there are about 48,000 clones, approximately 87% of which are singletons. The CDR3 runs 15 residues. CDR1 and CDR2 (germline): SEHNR, FQNEAQ (reference sequence). V shed 3 bases and J shed 2 bases, with 12 bases lying between them. Overall study findings and caveats: On average, CD8+ T cells showed a greater number of expanded clones than CD4+. Researchers did not determine the expanded peripheral T cells' antigen specificity.

The sequence derives from an adult with an advanced solid tumor such as melanoma, head and neck, liver or kidney cancer. The chain has TRBV7-9 and TRBJ2-3; unclear D gene. The sample in question was CD4+ or CD8+ T cells sorted from blood, obtained in a trial of the OX40 agonist ivuxolimab. The CDR3 here is CASSFRVTNTDTQYF. The CDR3 bases are TGTGCCAGCAGCTTTCGGGTCACAAACACAGATACGCAGTATTTT.